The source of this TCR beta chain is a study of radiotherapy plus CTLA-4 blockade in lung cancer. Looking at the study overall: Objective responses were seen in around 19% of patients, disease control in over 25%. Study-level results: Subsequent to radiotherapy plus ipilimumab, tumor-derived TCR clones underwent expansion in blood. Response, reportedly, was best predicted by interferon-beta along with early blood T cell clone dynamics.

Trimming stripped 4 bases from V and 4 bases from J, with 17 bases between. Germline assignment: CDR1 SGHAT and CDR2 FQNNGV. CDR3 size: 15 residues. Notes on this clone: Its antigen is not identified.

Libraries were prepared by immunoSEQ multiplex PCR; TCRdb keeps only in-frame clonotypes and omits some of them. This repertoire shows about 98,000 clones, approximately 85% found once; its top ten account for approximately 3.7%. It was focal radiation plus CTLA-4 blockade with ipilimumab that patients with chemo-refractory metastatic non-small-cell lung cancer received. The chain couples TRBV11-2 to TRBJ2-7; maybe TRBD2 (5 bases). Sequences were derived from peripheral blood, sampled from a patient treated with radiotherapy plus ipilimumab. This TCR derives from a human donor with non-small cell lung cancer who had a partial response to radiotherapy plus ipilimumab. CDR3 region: CASSYGRMRTYEQYF. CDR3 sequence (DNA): TGTGCCAGCAGCTACGGAAGGATGCGGACTTACGAGCAGTACTTC.